The source of this TCR beta chain is a study of blood T cell repertoires in COVID-19. The CDR3 sequence is 13 residues long. V lost 10 bases to trimming and J lost 9 bases; unmatched junction nucleotides: 8. Germline V gives CDR1 ENHRY, CDR2 SYGVKD. Assay: immunoSEQ multiplex PCR; the TCRdb copy retains only in-frame clones and omits some. The sample shows about 220,000 clones, 82% of them seen only once. The receptor was isolated from an older woman who had recovered from COVID-19. The rearrangement joins TRBV10-3 to TRBJ1-6; 8 bases map to TRBD1. The sequencing input was PBMCs or T cells enriched from blood (not recorded which). CDR3 sequence: CATGGQDFSPLHF. In DNA form, the CDR3 reads TGTGCCACCGGGGGACAGGATTTTTCACCCCTCCACTTT.